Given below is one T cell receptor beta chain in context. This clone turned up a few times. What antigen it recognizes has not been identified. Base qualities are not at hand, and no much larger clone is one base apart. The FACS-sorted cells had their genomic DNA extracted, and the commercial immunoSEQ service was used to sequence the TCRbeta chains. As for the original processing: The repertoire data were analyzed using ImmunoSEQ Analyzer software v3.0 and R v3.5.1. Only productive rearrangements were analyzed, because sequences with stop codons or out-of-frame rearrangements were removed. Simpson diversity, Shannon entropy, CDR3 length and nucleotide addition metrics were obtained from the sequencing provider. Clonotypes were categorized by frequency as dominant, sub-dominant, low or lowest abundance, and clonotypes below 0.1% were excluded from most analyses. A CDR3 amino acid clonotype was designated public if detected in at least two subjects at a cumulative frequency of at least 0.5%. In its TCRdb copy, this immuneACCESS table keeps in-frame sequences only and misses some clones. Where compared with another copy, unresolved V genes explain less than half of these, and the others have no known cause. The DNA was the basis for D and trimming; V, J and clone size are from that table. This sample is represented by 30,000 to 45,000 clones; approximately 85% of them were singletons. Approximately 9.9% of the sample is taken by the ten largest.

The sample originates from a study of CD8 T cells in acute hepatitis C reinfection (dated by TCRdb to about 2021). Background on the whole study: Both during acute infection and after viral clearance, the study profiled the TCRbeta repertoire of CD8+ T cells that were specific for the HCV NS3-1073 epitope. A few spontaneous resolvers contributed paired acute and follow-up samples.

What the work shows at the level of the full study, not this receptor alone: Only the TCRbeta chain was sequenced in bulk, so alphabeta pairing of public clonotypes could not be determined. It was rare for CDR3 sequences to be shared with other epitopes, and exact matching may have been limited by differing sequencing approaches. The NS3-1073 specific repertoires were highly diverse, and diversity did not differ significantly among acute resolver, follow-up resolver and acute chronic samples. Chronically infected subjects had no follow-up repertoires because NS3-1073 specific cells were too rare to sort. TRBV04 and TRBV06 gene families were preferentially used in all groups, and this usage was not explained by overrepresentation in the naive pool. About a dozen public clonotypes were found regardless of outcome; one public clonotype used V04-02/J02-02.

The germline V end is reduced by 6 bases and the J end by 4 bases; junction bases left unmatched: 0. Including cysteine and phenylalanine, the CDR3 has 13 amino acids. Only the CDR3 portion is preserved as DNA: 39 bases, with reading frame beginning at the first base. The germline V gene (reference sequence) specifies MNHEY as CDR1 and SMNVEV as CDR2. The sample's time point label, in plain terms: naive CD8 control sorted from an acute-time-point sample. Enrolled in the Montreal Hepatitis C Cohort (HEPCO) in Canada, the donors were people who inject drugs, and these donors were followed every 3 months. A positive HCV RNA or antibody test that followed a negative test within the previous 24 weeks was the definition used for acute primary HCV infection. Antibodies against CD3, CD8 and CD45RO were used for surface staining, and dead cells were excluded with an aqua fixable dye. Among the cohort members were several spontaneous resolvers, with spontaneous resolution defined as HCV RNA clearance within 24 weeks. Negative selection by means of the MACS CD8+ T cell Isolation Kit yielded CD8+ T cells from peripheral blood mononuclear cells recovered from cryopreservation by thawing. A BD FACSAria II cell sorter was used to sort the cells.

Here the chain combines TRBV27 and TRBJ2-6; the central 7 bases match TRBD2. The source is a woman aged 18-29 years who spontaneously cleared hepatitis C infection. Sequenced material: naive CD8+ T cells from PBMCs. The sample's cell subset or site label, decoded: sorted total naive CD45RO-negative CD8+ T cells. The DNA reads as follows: TGTGCCAGCAGACTAGCGGGGGCCAACGTCCTGACTTTC. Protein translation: CASRLAGANVLTF.